Listed below are T cell receptor beta chains from one sample, sequenced in a study of shared clonotypes between healthy human individuals. The data were produced by immunoSEQ multiplex PCR, yet TCRdb's version contains in-frame clones alone and is incomplete. The table shows approximately 700,000 clones, with about 80% occurring only once. The sequenced sample consisted of memory CD4+ T cells sorted from blood. The receptors here all came from a woman aged 30 to 39 in good health. The CDR3 runs from the conserved cysteine through the conserved F or W. Each record gives: CDR3 DNA, CDR3 protein, D gene, J gene, clone size, V gene. D genes are given only for firm matches. Only some rows state a clone size, as once, few, many or a class for expanded clones.

TGTGCCAGCAGCCGGGACAGGGGGGTAATGAACACTGAAGCTTTCTTT | CASSRDRGVMNTEAFF | TRBD1 | TRBJ1-1 | NA | TRBV5-6
TGTGCCAGCAGCCAAATAGCGGTAAACACCGGGGAGCTGTTTTTT | CASSQIAVNTGELFF | NA | TRBJ2-2 | NA | TRBV14
TGTGCCAGCAGCCGACAGGGCCCCGAGACCCAGTACTTC | CASSRQGPETQYF | TRBD1 | TRBJ2-5 | NA | TRBV7-7
TGTGCCAGCAGTTACGGTTGGGCAGACTCTGGAAACACCATATATTTT | CASSYGWADSGNTIYF | NA | TRBJ1-3 | NA | TRBV6-5
TGTGCCAGCAGTCCCCTACGGACTAGCGGGAGGGGCTTCCAAGAGACCCAGTACTTC | CASSPLRTSGRGFQETQYF | TRBD2 | TRBJ2-5 | few | TRBV28
TGTGCCAGCGGTGGGACTAGCCGGTATGAGCAGTTCTTC | CASGGTSRYEQFF | TRBD2 | TRBJ2-1 | NA | TRBV7-3
TGCAGCGTCAGATGGGGAAACAATGAGCAGTTCTTC | CSVRWGNNEQFF | NA | TRBJ2-1 | few | TRBV29-1
TGTGCCAGCAGCGTAAGCGGGGGCCCGACGTACAATGAGCAGTTCTTC | CASSVSGGPTYNEQFF | TRBD2 | TRBJ2-1 | once | TRBV9
TGTGCCAGCAGTTTCTTTTCAGGGGTCAGTGAGCAGTTCTTC | CASSFFSGVSEQFF | NA | TRBJ2-1 | NA | TRBV28
TGCGCCAGCAGTACTAGCGGCAACTACAATGAGCAGTTCTTC | CASSTSGNYNEQFF | TRBD2 | TRBJ2-1 | NA | TRBV10-2
TGTGCCAGCAGTGAATTTGGAAACCCCTACGAGCAGTACTTC | CASSEFGNPYEQYF | NA | TRBJ2-7 | NA | TRBV6-1
TGCGCCAGCAGCCCCACAGGGTACCAAGAGACCCAGTACTTC | CASSPTGYQETQYF | NA | TRBJ2-5 | NA | TRBV5-1
TGTGCCAGCAGCTTACAGGCTAGTAGAGGATACGAGCAGTACTTC | CASSLQASRGYEQYF | NA | TRBJ2-7 | NA | TRBV5-5
TGTGCCAGCAGCTTATATCGGGGTATTGATGAAAAACTGTTTTTT | CASSLYRGIDEKLFF | NA | TRBJ1-4 | NA | TRBV11-3
TGTGCCAGCAGCCCTGCCCAGGGCAACAATGAGCAGTTCTTC | CASSPAQGNNEQFF | NA | TRBJ2-1 | NA | TRBV4-2
TGTGCCAGCAGCAAAGTAGGGACAGGGGACTATGGCTACACCTTC | CASSKVGTGDYGYTF | NA | TRBJ1-2 | NA | TRBV21-1
TGTGCCAGTAGTTCGAGGGGCCTTAACTATGGCTACACCTTC | CASSSRGLNYGYTF | NA | TRBJ1-2 | NA | TRBV19
TGTGCCAGCAGCCTCGGGGGCGTTCTAGCGGGAGTTAGCTCCTACGAGCAGTACTTC | CASSLGGVLAGVSSYEQYF | TRBD2 | TRBJ2-7 | NA | TRBV4-2
TGTGCCAGTAGTGGGACAGGGGGGGCCCCGTACAATGAGCAGTTCTTC | CASSGTGGAPYNEQFF | TRBD1 | TRBJ2-1 | NA | TRBV19
TGTGCCAGCAGTTTTTACACCGCGAGGACGGAAAGCACCAATGAAAAACTGTTTTTT | CASSFYTARTESTNEKLFF | NA | TRBJ1-4 | NA | TRBV28
TGCGCCAGCAGCCATATCAATGGGGGCTACACCTTC | CASSHINGGYTF | NA | TRBJ1-2 | once | TRBV4-1
TGTGCCAGCAGCTTAGCGCCCGGGACTCGAAACTACAATGAGCAGTTCTTC | CASSLAPGTRNYNEQFF | NA | TRBJ2-1 | many | TRBV11-2
TGTGCCACCAGCAGAAACTACCAGACAACGGGTAATGAAAAACTGTTTTTT | CATSRNYQTTGNEKLFF | NA | TRBJ1-4 | NA | TRBV15
TGTGCCAGCAGCTTGGGGGCAGGGGGCCCCTACGAGCAGTACTTC | CASSLGAGGPYEQYF | TRBD1 | TRBJ2-7 | NA | TRBV5-5
TGCGCCAGCAGCTTGGGGACAGGGGCTCAGCCCCAGCATTTT | CASSLGTGAQPQHF | TRBD1 | TRBJ1-5 | few | TRBV5-1
TGTGCCAGCAGCTCTCCCCTTGGTAGCGGGAGCTCCTACGAGCAGTACTTC | CASSSPLGSGSSYEQYF | TRBD2 | TRBJ2-7 | NA | TRBV7-3
TGTGCCAGCAGTCCGCTGCGGGCGCTAGGGGCCAACGTCCTGACTTTC | CASSPLRALGANVLTF | NA | TRBJ2-6 | NA | TRBV27
TGCGCCAGCAGCAAAAAAGCGCAGGGGCAAGGCAATCAGCCCCAGCATTTT | CASSKKAQGQGNQPQHF | NA | TRBJ1-5 | few | TRBV4-1
TGTGCCAGCAGCTTAGGAGCTAAGACCGGGGAGCTGTTTTTT | CASSLGAKTGELFF | NA | TRBJ2-2 | NA | TRBV7-2
TGTGCCAGCAGTACCCACTCGGGACAGGACTACGAGCAGTACTTC | CASSTHSGQDYEQYF | TRBD1 | TRBJ2-7 | NA | TRBV6-6
TGTGCCAGCAGAAGGACGAGGGAAGAGACCCAGTACTTC | CASRRTREETQYF | NA | TRBJ2-5 | NA | TRBV7-2
TGTGCCAGCAAGTCTCCGGGCGGTTACAATGAGCAGTTCTTC | CASKSPGGYNEQFF | NA | TRBJ2-1 | once | TRBV28
TGTGCCAGCAGCTGGGTAACAGGGGGCGTTGAAAAACTGTTTTTT | CASSWVTGGVEKLFF | TRBD1 | TRBJ1-4 | NA | TRBV7-9
TGTGCCGGTGATACCAGGGGTTCCAGCTATGGCTACACCTTC | CAGDTRGSSYGYTF | NA | TRBJ1-2 | NA | TRBV6-1
TGTGCCAGCAGCTCCAGAAGCGGGAGTGGCTCCTACGAGCAGTACTTC | CASSSRSGSGSYEQYF | TRBD2 | TRBJ2-7 | NA | TRBV11-2
TGTGCCAGCAGCTTAGCTGGGGGTGGTAACTGGCAGTACTTC | CASSLAGGGNWQYF | NA | TRBJ2-7 | NA | TRBV11-2
TGTGCCAGCAGCTCTGGGGCAGGGGTTGGTGAAAAACTGTTTTTT | CASSSGAGVGEKLFF | NA | TRBJ1-4 | NA | TRBV5-4
TGTGCCAGCAGATTTGACAGCCGTGCAACTAATGAAAAACTGTTTTTT | CASRFDSRATNEKLFF | NA | TRBJ1-4 | NA | TRBV7-2
TGTGCCAGCAGTGATTGGGGAGGCGGCTATGGCTACACCTTC | CASSDWGGGYGYTF | NA | TRBJ1-2 | NA | TRBV6-1
TGTGCCAGCAGCTCACGGTTATATCCACTGGGACAGGAGACCAACTACGAGCAGTACTTC | CASSSRLYPLGQETNYEQYF | NA | TRBJ2-7 | NA | TRBV21-1
TGCAGCGGTGGGACGGTCCCTAACTATGGCTACACCTTC | CSGGTVPNYGYTF | NA | TRBJ1-2 | NA | TRBV29-1
TGTGCCAGCAGCCGGTGGGCAGGGCGTAACTACGAGCAGTACTTC | CASSRWAGRNYEQYF | NA | TRBJ2-7 | NA | TRBV27
TGTGCCAGCAGCTTAGTTGGGACAGGGTTTGGCACTGAAGCTTTCTTT | CASSLVGTGFGTEAFF | TRBD1 | TRBJ1-1 | many | TRBV11-1
TGTGCCAGCAGCTTATTGATTGGCGCGGGGGGCAAGTGGGTAGATACGCAGTATTTT | CASSLLIGAGGKWVDTQYF | TRBD2 | TRBJ2-3 | few | TRBV13
TGTGCCAGCAGCTTGCTTAGCGGCAAAAGCAAGGCCTACGAGCAGTACTTC | CASSLLSGKSKAYEQYF | NA | TRBJ2-7 | NA | TRBV5-4
TGTGCCAGCAGCTTATGGGCAGAGAACACTGAAGCTTTCTTT | CASSLWAENTEAFF | NA | TRBJ1-1 | few | TRBV7-8
TGTGCCAGCGGGGGACTAGCGGGAGGGAACAATGAGCAGTTCTTC | CASGGLAGGNNEQFF | TRBD2 | TRBJ2-1 | many | TRBV27
TGTGCCAGCAGCCCGGGGGTGAGGAGCGGGGCTAGGGGAGAGACCCAGTACTTC | CASSPGVRSGARGETQYF | TRBD2 | TRBJ2-5 | few | TRBV9
TGTGCCAGTTCAGACAGGGGCATAGCATCCAATCAGCCCCAGCATTTT | CASSDRGIASNQPQHF | TRBD1 | TRBJ1-5 | NA | TRBV19
TGTGCCAGCAGCCAGCTGGATTTCGGGAGGGCCGATGAGACCCAGTACTTC | CASSQLDFGRADETQYF | TRBD2 | TRBJ2-5 | many | TRBV7-8
TGTGCCAGCAGCCGCGAGGGGCTAGCTAACTATGGCTACACCTTC | CASSREGLANYGYTF | NA | TRBJ1-2 | NA | TRBV5-6
TGTGCCTTTAAGGTTGGTTGGAACACTGAAGCTTTCTTT | CAFKVGWNTEAFF | NA | TRBJ1-1 | NA | TRBV30
TGTGCCAGCAGTGAAGCGCTTCGAGGAAGGGGGCAGTTCTTC | CASSEALRGRGQFF | NA | TRBJ2-1 | few | TRBV2
TGTGCCAGCAGCTTAGATCTTGCAGGGATAGAGCAGTACTTC | CASSLDLAGIEQYF | NA | TRBJ2-7 | NA | TRBV7-8
TGTCGGGCTGCTACGCCGGATTCGAAGGAGACCCAGTACTTC | CRAATPDSKETQYF | NA | TRBJ2-5 | few | TRBV6-1
TGTGCCAGCAGCTTAAGCGGGAGTCTAGATACGCAGTATTTT | CASSLSGSLDTQYF | TRBD2 | TRBJ2-3 | NA | TRBV7-9
TGTGCCAGCAGCTTAGCCGGGACTAGCGACTACGAGCAGTACTTC | CASSLAGTSDYEQYF | TRBD2 | TRBJ2-7 | few | TRBV7-2
TGTGCCAGCAGCGCGCAGGGTTCGGGGGAGACCCAGTACTTC | CASSAQGSGETQYF | NA | TRBJ2-5 | NA | TRBV7-3
TGTGCCAGCAGTGGACAGTTTAATGAAAAACTGTTTTTT | CASSGQFNEKLFF | NA | TRBJ1-4 | NA | TRBV27